This T cell receptor (beta chain) was retrieved from a study of T-cell memory formation after mild COVID-19. Study results and caveats: Whereas later expanders leaned CD4+, clones contracting day 15 to 85 showed a balanced CD4/CD8 makeup. Researchers report contracting CD4+ clones mostly in CM and EM, with CD8+ clones in EMRA.

MiXCR, run by TCRdb on the 5' RACE reads, gives a single entry per CDR3 protein. The sample yields around 510,000 distinct CDR3 sequences, 20% to 25% seen once. About this clonotype: No antigen is known for it.

The V gene's germline CDR1 is SQVTM and CDR2 ANQGSEA. This CDR3 is 13 amino acids long. With 7 bases removed from V and 12 bases from J, the gap between germline ends came to 24 bases. This sequence was found in an adult woman who had mild COVID-19 (a few samples of this study predate the infection). Cell type and time point are not known. Specimen: PBMCs or a T cell subset sorted from them (not recorded which). This chain uses TRBV29-1 with TRBJ1-1; no firm D call. CDR3 amino acids: CSAGEGRGLETFF. In DNA form, the CDR3 reads TGCAGCGCGGGAGAAGGAAGAGGACTCGAGACTTTCTTT.